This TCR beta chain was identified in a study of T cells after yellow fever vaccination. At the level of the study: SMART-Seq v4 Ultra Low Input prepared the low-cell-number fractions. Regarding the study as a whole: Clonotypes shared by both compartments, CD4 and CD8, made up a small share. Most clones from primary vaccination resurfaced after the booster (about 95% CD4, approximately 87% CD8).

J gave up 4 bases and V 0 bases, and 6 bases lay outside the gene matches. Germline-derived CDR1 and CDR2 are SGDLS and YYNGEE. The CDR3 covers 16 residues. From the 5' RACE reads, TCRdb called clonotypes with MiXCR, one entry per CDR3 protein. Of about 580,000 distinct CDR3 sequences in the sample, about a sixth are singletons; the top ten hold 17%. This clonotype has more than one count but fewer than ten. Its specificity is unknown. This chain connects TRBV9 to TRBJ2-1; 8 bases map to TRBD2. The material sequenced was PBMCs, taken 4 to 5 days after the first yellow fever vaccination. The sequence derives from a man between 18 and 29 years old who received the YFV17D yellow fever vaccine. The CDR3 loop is CASSVGVAGTYNEQFF. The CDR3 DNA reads TGTGCCAGCAGCGTAGGGGTAGCGGGGACTTACAATGAGCAGTTCTTC. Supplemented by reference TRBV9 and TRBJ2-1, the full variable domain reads DSGVTQTPKHLITATGQRVTLRCSPRSGDLSVYWYQQSLDQGLQFLIQYYNGEERAKGNILERFSAQQFPDLHSELNLSSLELGDSALYFCASSVGVAGTYNEQFFGPGTRLTVL.